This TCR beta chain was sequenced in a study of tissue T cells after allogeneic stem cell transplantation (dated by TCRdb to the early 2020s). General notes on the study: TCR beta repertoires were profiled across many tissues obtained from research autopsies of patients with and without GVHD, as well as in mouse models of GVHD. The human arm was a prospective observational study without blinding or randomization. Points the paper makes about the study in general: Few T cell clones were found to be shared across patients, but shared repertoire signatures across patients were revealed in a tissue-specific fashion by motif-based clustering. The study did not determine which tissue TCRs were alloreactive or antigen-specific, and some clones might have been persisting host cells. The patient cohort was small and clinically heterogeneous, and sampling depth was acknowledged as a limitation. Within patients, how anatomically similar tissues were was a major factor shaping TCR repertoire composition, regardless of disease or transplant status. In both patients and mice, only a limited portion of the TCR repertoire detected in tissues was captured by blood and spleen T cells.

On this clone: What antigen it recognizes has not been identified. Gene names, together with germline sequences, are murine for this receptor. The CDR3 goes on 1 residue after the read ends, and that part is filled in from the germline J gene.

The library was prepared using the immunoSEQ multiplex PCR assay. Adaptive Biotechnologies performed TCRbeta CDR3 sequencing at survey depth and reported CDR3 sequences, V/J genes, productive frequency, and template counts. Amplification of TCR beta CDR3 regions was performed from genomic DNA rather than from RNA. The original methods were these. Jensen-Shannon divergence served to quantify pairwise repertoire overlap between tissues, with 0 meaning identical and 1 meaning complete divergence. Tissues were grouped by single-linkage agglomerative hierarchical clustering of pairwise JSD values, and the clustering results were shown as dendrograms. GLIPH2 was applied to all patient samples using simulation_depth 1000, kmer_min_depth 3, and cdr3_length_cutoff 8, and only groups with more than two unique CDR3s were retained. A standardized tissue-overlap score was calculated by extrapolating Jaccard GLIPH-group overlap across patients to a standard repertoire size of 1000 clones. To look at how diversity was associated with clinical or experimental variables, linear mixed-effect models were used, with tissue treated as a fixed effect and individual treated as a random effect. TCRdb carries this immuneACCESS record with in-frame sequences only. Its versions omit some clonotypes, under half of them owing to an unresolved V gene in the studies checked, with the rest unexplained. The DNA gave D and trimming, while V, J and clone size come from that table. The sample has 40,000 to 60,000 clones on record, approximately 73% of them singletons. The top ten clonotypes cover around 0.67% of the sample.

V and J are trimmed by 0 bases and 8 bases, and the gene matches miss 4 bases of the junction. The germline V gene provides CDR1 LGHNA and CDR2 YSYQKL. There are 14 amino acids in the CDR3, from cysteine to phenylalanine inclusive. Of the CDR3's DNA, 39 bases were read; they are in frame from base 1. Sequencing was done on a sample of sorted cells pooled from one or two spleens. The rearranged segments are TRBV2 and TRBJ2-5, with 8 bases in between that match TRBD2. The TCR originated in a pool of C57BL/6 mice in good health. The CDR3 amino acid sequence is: CASSQERGGGTQYF. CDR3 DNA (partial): TGTGCCAGCAGCCAAGAGAGGGGGGGCGGCACCCAGTAC.